This T cell receptor beta chain appears in the sequencing data of a study of T cells in Graves' hyperthyroidism and ophthalmopathy. Whole-study findings and limits: In blood, most of the thyroid clonotypes expanded above 0.001 were also present.

TCR beta CDR3 sequences were amplified from RNA transcripts. TCR CDR3 underwent first-round RT-PCR with the HTBI primer set. TCRdb redid the calling of the multiplex PCR reads with MiXCR, one entry per CDR3 protein. The sample contains around 340,000 distinct CDR3 sequences, approximately 22% of which appear only once. Comments on this clonotype: Antigen specificity is unknown.

The CDR3 totals 14 residues. Per germline, CDR1 LNHDA and CDR2 SQIVND (reference sequence). Trimming cost V 7 bases and J 3 bases; bases outside gene matches: 8. The sequencing sample was made of blood. V and J are TRBV19 and TRBJ2-7; TRBD2 agrees at 8 bases. The receptor comes from a woman in her forties or fifties with Graves' hyperthyroidism. The CDR3 is CASTAGGGNYEQYF. CDR3 DNA sequence: TGTGCCAGTACCGCGGGGGGCGGGAACTACGAGCAGTACTTC.